The 30 T cell receptor beta chains given below trace back to one sample, sequenced in a study of blood T cells in healthy people across ages. A J-beta primer mix and a sample-barcoded 5' primer were used in a second PCR of roughly 6 to 12 cycles. TCRdb analysed the 5' RACE reads with MiXCR anew, one entry per CDR3 protein. The table shows some 880,000 distinct CDR3 sequences, with about 36% occurring only once. Sample: blood. Source of these receptors: a man aged 18 to 30 in good health.

V gene TRBV2 combines with J gene TRBJ1-1; D call uncertain. Trimming took 3 bases from V and 4 from J, leaving 12 bases between them. Germline V lookup: CDR1 SNHLY, CDR2 FYNNEI. CDR3 length: 14 residues. The CDR3: CASSDRGKGTEAFF. Here the CDR3 DNA reads TGTGCCAGCAGTGATCGGGGAAAGGGCACTGAAGCTTTCTTT.

This sequence joins TRBV5-1 and TRBJ1-1; no clear D gene. V was clipped by 7 bases and J by 1 base, with 14 bases between them. This CDR3 comprises 14 residues. Germline V lookup: CDR1 SGHRS, CDR2 YFSETQ. CDR3 nucleotides: TGCGCCAGCGCCGCCGGGTGGGGGAACACTGAAGCTTTCTTT. This encodes CASAAGWGNTEAFF.

This clonotype was picked up one time. A much larger clone sits a single nucleotide away, making a read error possible. The chain recombines TRBV4-3 with TRBJ1-6; D call uncertain. This CDR3 region has 15 residues. Germline assignment: CDR1 LGHNA and CDR2 YSLEER. The CDR3 bases are TGCGCCAGCAGCCAACAAACGGGTAATAATTCACTCCTCCACTTT. This gives the protein CASSQQTGNNSLLHF.

The CDR3 sequence is CASSRGRDRPSYGYTF. CDR3 nucleotide sequence: TGTGCCAGCAGCCGGGGGCGGGACAGGCCCTCCTATGGCTACACCTTC. The V and J genes are TRBV4-2 and TRBJ1-2; 8 nucleotides line up with TRBD1. Germline values: CDR1 LGHNA, CDR2 YNFKEQ. The CDR3 spans 16 residues. V dropped 4 bases and J dropped 4; count of bases not matched to a gene: 11.

This clonotype turned up a few times. The rearrangement uses TRBV15 and TRBJ2-5; possible D gene TRBD2, 5 bases. V lost 1 base and J 1 base, leaving 10 bases between the germline ends. The germline CDR1 and CDR2 sequences are LNHNV and YYDKDF (reference sequence). The CDR3 has 15 residues. In DNA, the CDR3 is TGTGCCACCAGCAGAGTAAGACTACTCCAAGAGACCCAGTACTTC. This sequence encodes CATSRVRLLQETQYF. Looking up the rest from reference TRBV15 and TRBJ2-5 gives the full variable domain: DAMVIQNPRYQVTQFGKPVTLSCSQTLNHNVMYWYQQKSSQAPKLLFHYYDKDFNNEADTPDNFQSRRPNTSFCFLDIRSPGLGDTAMYLCATSRVRLLQETQYFGPGTRLLVL.

J is TRBJ1-1 and V is TRBV6-5, with 7 bases identical to TRBD1. Germline V gives CDR1 MNHEY, CDR2 SVGAGI. The CDR3 spans 14 residues. The ends lost 6 bases at V and 4 bases at J; junction bases unmatched: 8. For the CDR3, the DNA is TGTGCCAGCAGACAAGGGGGCCGGGTCACTGAAGCTTTCTTT. It translates to CASRQGGRVTEAFF.

This clonotype occurred a few times. The CDR3 here is CSARPRGGREQFF. In DNA form, the CDR3 reads TGCAGTGCTAGGCCCCGGGGGGGACGGGAGCAGTTCTTC. The chain joins TRBV20-1 to TRBJ2-1; 8 bases are a match to TRBD2. The germline CDR1 and CDR2 sequences are DFQATT and SNEGSKA (reference sequence). J was trimmed by 10 bases and V by 3 bases; bases with no gene match: 8. This CDR3 has 13 residues.

Regarding this clonotype: Given a much more abundant clone one base away, this may be a read error. V gene TRBV12-3 or TRBV12-4 combines with J gene TRBJ2-1, with D tentatively TRBD2 (7 bases). The CDR3 extends over 16 amino acids. The CDR3 loop reads CAISSDGGGAGNEQFF. DNA for the CDR3: TGTGCCATCAGTTCGGATGGTGGGGGGGCCGGGAATGAGCAGTTCTTC.

This clonotype was found a few times. This chain uses TRBV7-9 with TRBJ2-4; possibly TRBD1 or TRBD2 for D (5 bases each). Germline values: CDR1 SEHNR, CDR2 FQNEAQ (reference sequence). With 3 bases removed from V and 3 bases from J, the gap between germline ends came to 15 bases. The CDR3 is 16 residues long. The CDR3 sequence: CASSLGTGLNKNIQYF. For the CDR3, the DNA is TGTGCCAGCAGCTTGGGGACGGGGCTAAACAAAAACATTCAGTACTTC.

This clonotype came up once. The chain has TRBV7-2 and TRBJ2-7; no definite D call. CDR3 length: 13 residues. Germline V gives CDR1 SGHTA, CDR2 FQGNSA. Trimming stripped 0 bases from V and 6 bases from J, with 9 bases between. The CDR3, as DNA: TGTGCCAGCAGCTTAGCGCCGTTACGCGAGCAGTACTTC. The encoded protein is CASSLAPLREQYF. The whole variable domain, filled in from reference TRBV7-2 and TRBJ2-7, reads GAGVSQSPSNKVTEKGKDVELRCDPISGHTALYWYRQSLGQGLEFLIYFQGNSAPDKSGLPSDRFSAERTGGSVSTLTIQRTQQEDSAVYLCASSLAPLREQYFGPGTRLTVT.

The gene calls are TRBV29-1 and TRBJ2-1; possible D gene TRBD2, 7 bases. The CDR3 has 15 amino acids. V gave up 7 bases and J gave up 3 bases, with 19 bases separating them. The germline CDR1 and CDR2 sequences are SQVTM and ANQGSEA. The DNA for the CDR3 is TGCAGCGCCGTGGGGGGGGCAAACTACTACAATGAGCAGTTCTTC. Translating gives CSAVGGANYYNEQFF.

This clonotype was seen just once. The rearrangement joins TRBV30 to TRBJ2-2; 10 bases match TRBD1. CDR1 is GTSNPN, CDR2 SVGIG, per germline (reference sequence). The CDR3 covers 12 residues. V lost 8 bases to trimming and J lost 5 bases; unmatched junction nucleotides: 2. The CDR3 here is CAGTGETGELFF. The CDR3 DNA is TGTGCCGGGACAGGGGAGACCGGGGAGCTGTTTTTT.

The genes are TRBV12-3 or TRBV12-4 and TRBJ1-1, with 7 bases matching TRBD1. This CDR3 has 15 residues. Trimming removed 10 bases from V and 0 bases from J; junction bases left unmatched: 11. The CDR3 DNA sequence: TGTGCCACCCAAGCAGAGGGACAGATGAACACTGAAGCTTTCTTT. Residues: CATQAEGQMNTEAFF.

This clonotype was found many times. V usage is TRBV20-1 and J usage is TRBJ1-2; D is undetermined. V dropped 5 bases and J dropped 0 bases, with 7 bases sitting between them. This CDR3 is built from 12 residues. The germline V gene has CDR1 DFQATT and CDR2 SNEGSKA (reference sequence). DNA of the CDR3: TGCAGTGCTGGTACGGCTAACTATGGCTACACCTTC. Protein product: CSAGTANYGYTF.

This clonotype was seen ten or more times. The chain combines TRBV5-1 with TRBJ2-1; D call uncertain. CDR3 size: 13 residues. V was pared by 4 bases and J by 5 bases, with 10 bases between. The germline CDR1 and CDR2 sequences are SGHRS and YFSETQ. CDR3 sequence (DNA): TGCGCCAGCAGCGAGTCCCTCAACAATGAGCAGTTCTTC. This codes for CASSESLNNEQFF.

This clonotype showed up many times. This rearrangement joins TRBV6-2 or TRBV6-3 to TRBJ1-4; 9 bases match TRBD1. Germline assignment: CDR1 MNHEY and CDR2 SVGEGT. The V gene end was trimmed by 7 bases and the J gene end by 8 bases; junction bases not matched to a gene: 5. The CDR3 contains 13 residues. The CDR3 DNA follows: TGTGCCAGCAAACAGGGGGCCGGGGAAAAACTGTTTTTT. It is translated as CASKQGAGEKLFF.

This clonotype was observed a handful of times. V gene TRBV7-2 combines with J gene TRBJ2-7; possible D gene TRBD2, 6 bases. The CDR3 runs to 15 residues. V was clipped by 5 bases and J by 3 bases, with 17 bases between them. Germline CDR1 and CDR2: SGHTA and FQGNSA. The CDR3 region is CASSPGVFSLYEQYF. The CDR3 DNA reads as TGTGCCAGCAGCCCGGGGGTCTTCTCTCTCTACGAGCAGTACTTC.

The gene calls are TRBV7-9 and TRBJ1-2, with D hard to call. The CDR3 length is 13 residues. Trimming took 5 bases from V and 3 from J, leaving 10 bases between them. Germline V CDR1 and CDR2: SEHNR, FQNEAQ (reference sequence). CDR3 DNA: TGTGCCAGCAGCGCGCCATTGGACTATGGCTACACCTTC. Translating it yields CASSAPLDYGYTF. The complete variable domain, with remaining parts taken from reference TRBV7-9 and TRBJ1-2, reads DTGVSQNPRHKITKRGQNVTFRCDPISEHNRLYWYRQTLGQGPEFLTYFQNEAQLEKSRLLSDRFSAERPKGSFSTLEIQRTEQGDSAMYLCASSAPLDYGYTFGSGTRLTVV.

Concerning this clonotype itself: A read error may produce the germline difference seen at one junction end. V and J are TRBV4-1 and TRBJ1-5; D uncertain. Germline V gene data show CDR1 as MGHRA and CDR2 as YSYEKL. This CDR3 has 13 amino acids. The CDR3 loop is CSSSPSNIQPQHF. Written as DNA, the CDR3 is TGCTCCAGCAGCCCCTCGAATATCCAGCCCCAGCATTTT.

V is TRBV4-2 and J is TRBJ2-7, with TRBD2 identical over 10 bases. V lost 5 bases and J lost 7; bases outside the gene matches: 14. The germline CDR1 and CDR2 sequences are LGHNA and YNFKEQ. The CDR3 contains 16 residues. The CDR3 DNA sequence: TGTGCCAGCAGCGCTAGCGGGGGCCTTTCCAACAATGAGCAGTACTTC. Protein product: CASSASGGLSNNEQYF.

In its sample, this clonotype was seen once. V usage is TRBV2 and J usage is TRBJ1-6; D gene uncertain. V was pared by 8 bases and J by 0 bases, with 8 bases between. Per the germline V gene, CDR1 is SNHLY and CDR2 is FYNNEI. The CDR3 totals 14 residues. DNA of the CDR3: TGTGCCAGCGATCCAAGCTCCTATAATTCACCCCTCCACTTT. Protein product: CASDPSSYNSPLHF.

The chain uses TRBV3-1 and TRBJ2-2, with TRBD2 as a possible D gene (6 bases). Germline V gene data show CDR1 as LGHDT and CDR2 as YNNKEL (reference sequence). The CDR3 runs 16 residues. Trimming took off 6 bases at V and 3 bases at J, with 17 bases between the two ends. CDR3 bases: TGTGCCAGCAGGCAAAGGCGGGGCGCGGACACCGGGGAGCTGTTTTTT. It is translated as CASRQRRGADTGELFF.

This clonotype has ten or more counts. This chain joins TRBV20-1 and TRBJ1-1; no clear D. Looked up from germline, CDR1 is DFQATT and CDR2 is SNEGSKA (reference sequence). The CDR3 sequence is 12 residues long. The V gene lost 6 bases and the J gene lost 4 bases, with 12 bases spanning the gap. CDR3 DNA: TGCAGTGCGTGTGATGTGGGCACTGAAGCTTTCTTT. Protein: CSACDVGTEAFF.

This clonotype was counted many times. This chain uses TRBV10-3 with TRBJ2-7; D remains unclear. CDR3 size: 12 residues. Per the germline V gene, CDR1 is ENHRY and CDR2 is SYGVKD. The V end lost 7 bases, the J end lost 5 bases, and 12 bases lay between the germline ends. The CDR3 nucleotides are TGTGCCATCAAGTTGGGCAGGAACGAGCAGTACTTC. This gives the protein CAIKLGRNEQYF.

The rearrangement uses TRBV7-2 and TRBJ2-3; 9 nucleotides match TRBD2. The CDR3 contains 19 residues. The J segment lost 2 bases and the V segment lost 0 bases, leaving 12 bases of the junction unmatched. Germline V lookup: CDR1 SGHTA, CDR2 FQGNSA. In nucleotides, the CDR3 is TGTGCCAGCAGCTTAGCGTCAGCAGGGCTAGCGGGGTACACAGATACGCAGTATTTT. As protein: CASSLASAGLAGYTDTQYF. The variable domain in full, with the rest retrieved from reference TRBV7-2 and TRBJ2-3, is GAGVSQSPSNKVTEKGKDVELRCDPISGHTALYWYRQSLGQGLEFLIYFQGNSAPDKSGLPSDRFSAERTGGSVSTLTIQRTQQEDSAVYLCASSLASAGLAGYTDTQYFGPGTRLTVL.

Worth noting for this clonotype: Germline and junction disagree at one end, which may indicate a read error. This rearrangement joins TRBV14 to TRBJ1-1; TRBD1 matches at 9 bases. The CDR3 loop spans 14 amino acids. Germline V gene lookup returns CDR1 SGHDN and CDR2 FVKESK. The DNA of the CDR3 is TGTACCAGCAGCGCCATTACGGACAGGGGACTTGCTTTCTTT. It specifies CTSSAITDRGLAFF.

V is TRBV7-2 and J is TRBJ2-3; D possibly corresponds to TRBD2 (6 bases). Germline V lookup: CDR1 SGHTA, CDR2 FQGNSA. V gave up 2 bases and J gave up 4 bases, with 19 bases separating them. CDR3 size: 17 residues. The chain's CDR3 is CASSLMAGPRVADTQYF. Here the CDR3 DNA reads TGTGCCAGCAGCTTAATGGCGGGGCCGAGGGTGGCAGATACGCAGTATTTT.

The chain uses TRBV5-4 and TRBJ2-3, with a possible D match to TRBD2 (7 bases). The CDR3 totals 16 residues. V was trimmed by 1 base and J by 5 bases, leaving 17 bases between them. Germline V gene sequence: CDR1 SGHNT, CDR2 YYREEE (reference sequence). The CDR3 is CASSLKIAGAGDTQYF. For the CDR3, the DNA is TGTGCCAGCAGCTTGAAAATTGCGGGGGCGGGAGATACGCAGTATTTT.

The gene calls are TRBV28 and TRBJ2-5; 7 bases line up with TRBD2. CDR3 size: 13 residues. The V gene's germline CDR1 is MDHEN and CDR2 SYDVKM. Trimming cost V 6 bases and J 1 base; bases outside gene matches: 2. This CDR3 is CASRWGGQETQYF. The CDR3 DNA is TGTGCCAGCAGATGGGGGGGCCAAGAGACCCAGTACTTC.

The genes are TRBV12-3 or TRBV12-4 and TRBJ2-3; D is perhaps TRBD1 or TRBD2 (5 bases each). This CDR3 contains 14 residues. The V and J ends lost 5 bases and 4 bases respectively, with 13 bases between them. The CDR3, as DNA: TGTGCCAGCAGTGCCGGGACGGCAGCAGATACGCAGTATTTT. Its protein is CASSAGTAADTQYF.